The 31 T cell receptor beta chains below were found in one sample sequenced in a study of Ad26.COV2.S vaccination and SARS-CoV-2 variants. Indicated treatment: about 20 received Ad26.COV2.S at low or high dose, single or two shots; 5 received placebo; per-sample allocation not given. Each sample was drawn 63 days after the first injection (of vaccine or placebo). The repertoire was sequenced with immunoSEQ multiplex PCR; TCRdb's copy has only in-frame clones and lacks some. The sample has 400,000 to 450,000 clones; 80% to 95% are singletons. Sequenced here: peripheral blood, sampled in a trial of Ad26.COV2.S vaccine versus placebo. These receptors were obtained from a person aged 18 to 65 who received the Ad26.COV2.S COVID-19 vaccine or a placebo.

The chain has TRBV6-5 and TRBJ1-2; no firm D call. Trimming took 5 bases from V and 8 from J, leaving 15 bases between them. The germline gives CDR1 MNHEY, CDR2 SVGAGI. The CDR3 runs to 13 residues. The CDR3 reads CASSPGPAGGYTF. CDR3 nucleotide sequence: TGTGCCAGCAGTCCCGGCCCAGCGGGAGGCTACACCTTC.

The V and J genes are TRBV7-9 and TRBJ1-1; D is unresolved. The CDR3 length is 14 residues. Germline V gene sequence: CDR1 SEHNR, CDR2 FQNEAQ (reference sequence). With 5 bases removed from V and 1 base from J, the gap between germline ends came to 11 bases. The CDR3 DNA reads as TGTGCCAGCAGCCATAAGGAGGGGAACACTGAAGCTTTCTTT. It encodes CASSHKEGNTEAFF.

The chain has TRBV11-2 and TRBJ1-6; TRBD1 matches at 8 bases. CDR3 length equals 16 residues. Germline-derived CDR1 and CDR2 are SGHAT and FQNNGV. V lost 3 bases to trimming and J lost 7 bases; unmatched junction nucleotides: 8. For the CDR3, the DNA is TGTGCCAGCAGCTTGGTGGACAGGGTTGAGAATTCACCCCTCCACTTT. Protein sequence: CASSLVDRVENSPLHF. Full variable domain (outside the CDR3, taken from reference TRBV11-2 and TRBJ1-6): EAGVAQSPRYKIIEKRQSVAFWCNPISGHATLYWYQQILGQGPKLLIQFQNNGVVDDSQLPKDRFSAERLKGVDSTLKIQPAKLEDSAVYLCASSLVDRVENSPLHFGNGTRLTVT.

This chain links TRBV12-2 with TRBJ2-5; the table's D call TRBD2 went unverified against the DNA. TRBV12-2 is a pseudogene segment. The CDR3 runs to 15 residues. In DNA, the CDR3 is TGTGCAAGTCGCTACCGACTAGTTCGGCAAGAGACCCAGTACTTC. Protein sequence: CASRYRLVRQETQYF.

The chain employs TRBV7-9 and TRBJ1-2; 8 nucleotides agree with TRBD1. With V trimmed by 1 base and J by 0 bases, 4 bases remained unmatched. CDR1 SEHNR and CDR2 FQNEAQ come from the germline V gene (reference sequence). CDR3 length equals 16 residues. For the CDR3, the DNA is TGTGCCAGCAGCTTAGGAGGACAGGGTGCTAACTATGGCTACACCTTC. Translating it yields CASSLGGQGANYGYTF.

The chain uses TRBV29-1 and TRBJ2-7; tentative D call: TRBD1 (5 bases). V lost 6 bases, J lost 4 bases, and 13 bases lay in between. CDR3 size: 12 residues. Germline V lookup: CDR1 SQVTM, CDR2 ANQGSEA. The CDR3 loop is CSVRRAGYEQYF. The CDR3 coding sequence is TGCAGCGTCCGAAGGGCAGGGTACGAGCAGTACTTC.

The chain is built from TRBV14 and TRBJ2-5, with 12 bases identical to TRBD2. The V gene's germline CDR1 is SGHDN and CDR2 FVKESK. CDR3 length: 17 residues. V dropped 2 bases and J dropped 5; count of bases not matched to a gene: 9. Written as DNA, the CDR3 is TGTGCCAGCAGCCAACCCAGGACTAGCGGGATGCAGGAGACCCAGTACTTC. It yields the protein CASSQPRTSGMQETQYF.

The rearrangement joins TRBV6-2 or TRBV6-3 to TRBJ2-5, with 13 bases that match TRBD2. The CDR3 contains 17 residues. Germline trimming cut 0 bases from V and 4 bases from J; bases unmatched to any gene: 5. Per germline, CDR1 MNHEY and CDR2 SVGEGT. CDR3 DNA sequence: TGTGCCAGCAGTTACTCAGGACTAGCGGGAGTAATAGAGACCCAGTACTTC. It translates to CASSYSGLAGVIETQYF.

CDR3 sequence: CASSSAGAFQETQYF. For the CDR3, the DNA is TGTGCCAGCAGCTCGGCAGGGGCCTTCCAAGAGACCCAGTACTTC. The chain carries TRBV7-6 and TRBJ2-5; D possibly corresponds to TRBD1 (6 bases). This CDR3 region has 15 residues. CDR1 and CDR2 (germline): SGHVS, FNYEAQ. Trimming pared 4 bases from V and 1 base from J, leaving 13 bases between.

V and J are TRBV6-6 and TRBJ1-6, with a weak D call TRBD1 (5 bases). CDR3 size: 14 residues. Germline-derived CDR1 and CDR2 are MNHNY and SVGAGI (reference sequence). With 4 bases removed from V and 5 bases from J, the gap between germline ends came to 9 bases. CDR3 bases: TGTGCCAGCAGTTCGGGACTTAATAATTCACCCCTCCACTTT. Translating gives CASSSGLNNSPLHF.

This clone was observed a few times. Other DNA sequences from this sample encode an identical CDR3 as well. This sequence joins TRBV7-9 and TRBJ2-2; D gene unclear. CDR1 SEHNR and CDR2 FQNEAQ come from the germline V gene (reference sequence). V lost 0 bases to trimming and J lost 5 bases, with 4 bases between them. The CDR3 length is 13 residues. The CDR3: CASSLAGTGELFF. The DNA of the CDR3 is TGTGCCAGCAGCTTAGCTGGGACCGGGGAGCTGTTTTTT.

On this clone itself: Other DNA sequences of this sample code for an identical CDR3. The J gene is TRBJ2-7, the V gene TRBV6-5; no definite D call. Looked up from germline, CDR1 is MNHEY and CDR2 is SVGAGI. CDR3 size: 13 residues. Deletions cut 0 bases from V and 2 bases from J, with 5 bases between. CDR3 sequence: CASSYSKAYEQYF. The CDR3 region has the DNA TGTGCCAGCAGTTACTCGAAGGCCTACGAGCAGTACTTC.

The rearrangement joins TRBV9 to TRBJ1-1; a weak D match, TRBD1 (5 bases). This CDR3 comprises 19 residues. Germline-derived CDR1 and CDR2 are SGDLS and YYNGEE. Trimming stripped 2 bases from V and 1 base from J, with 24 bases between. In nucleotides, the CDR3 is TGTGCCAGCAGCGTCGTAGAGGGAAGACAGAGCTTGAAGAACACTGAAGCTTTCTTT. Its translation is CASSVVEGRQSLKNTEAFF.

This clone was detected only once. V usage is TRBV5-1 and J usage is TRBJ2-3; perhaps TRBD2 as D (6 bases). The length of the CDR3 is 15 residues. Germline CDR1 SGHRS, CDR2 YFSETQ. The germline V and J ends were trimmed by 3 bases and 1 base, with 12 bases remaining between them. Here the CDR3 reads CASSSSGLGTDTQYF. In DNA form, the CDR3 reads TGCGCCAGCAGCTCGAGCGGGCTGGGCACAGATACGCAGTATTTT.

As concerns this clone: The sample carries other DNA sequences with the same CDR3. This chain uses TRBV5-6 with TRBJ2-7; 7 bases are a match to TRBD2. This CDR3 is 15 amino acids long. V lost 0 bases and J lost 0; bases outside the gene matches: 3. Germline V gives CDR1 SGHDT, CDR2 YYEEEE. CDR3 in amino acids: CASSLAGGSSYEQYF. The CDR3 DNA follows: TGTGCCAGCAGCTTGGCGGGCGGGAGCTCCTACGAGCAGTACTTC.

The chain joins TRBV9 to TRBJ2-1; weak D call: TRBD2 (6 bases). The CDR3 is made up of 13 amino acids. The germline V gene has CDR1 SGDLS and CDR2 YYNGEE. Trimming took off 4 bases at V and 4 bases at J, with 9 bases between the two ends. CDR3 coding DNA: TGTGCCAGCAGCAAAAGCGGGTACAATGAGCAGTTCTTC. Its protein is CASSKSGYNEQFF. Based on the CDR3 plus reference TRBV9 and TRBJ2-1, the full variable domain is DSGVTQTPKHLITATGQRVTLRCSPRSGDLSVYWYQQSLDQGLQFLIQYYNGEERAKGNILERFSAQQFPDLHSELNLSSLELGDSALYFCASSKSGYNEQFFGPGTRLTVL.

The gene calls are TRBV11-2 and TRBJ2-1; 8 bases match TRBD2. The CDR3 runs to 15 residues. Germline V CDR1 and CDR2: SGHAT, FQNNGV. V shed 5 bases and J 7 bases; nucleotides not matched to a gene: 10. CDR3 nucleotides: TGTGCCAGCAGCGAAAGTAGCGGGGTTTTGAATGAGCAGTTCTTC. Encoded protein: CASSESSGVLNEQFF.

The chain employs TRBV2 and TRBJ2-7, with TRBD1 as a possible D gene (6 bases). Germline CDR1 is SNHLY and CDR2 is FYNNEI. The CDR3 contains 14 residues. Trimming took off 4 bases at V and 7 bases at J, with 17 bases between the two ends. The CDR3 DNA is TGTGCCAGCAGTGGGGGGCCTAAGAACGGGGAGCAGTACTTC. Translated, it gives CASSGGPKNGEQYF.

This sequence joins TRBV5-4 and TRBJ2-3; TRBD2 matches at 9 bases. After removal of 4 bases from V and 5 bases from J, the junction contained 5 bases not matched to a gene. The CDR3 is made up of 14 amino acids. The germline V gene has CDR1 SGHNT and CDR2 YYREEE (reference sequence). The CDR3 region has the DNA TGTGCCAGCAGCATGACTAGCGGCTTAGATACGCAGTATTTT. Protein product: CASSMTSGLDTQYF. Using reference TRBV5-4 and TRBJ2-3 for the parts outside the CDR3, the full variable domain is ETGVTQSPTHLIKTRGQQVTLRCSSQSGHNTVSWYQQALGQGPQFIFQYYREEENGRGNFPPRFSGLQFPNYSSELNVNALELDDSALYLCASSMTSGLDTQYFGPGTRLTVL.

In DNA, the CDR3 is TGTGCCAGCAGTTCGAGCGGGAGGTCCTCCTACGAGCAGTACTTC. Translated: CASSSSGRSSYEQYF. The V call is TRBV2, the J call TRBJ2-7; 9 bases fit TRBD2. The CDR3 extends over 15 amino acids. Germline CDR1 and CDR2: SNHLY and FYNNEI. J lost 0 bases, V lost 5 bases, and 5 bases had no gene match. Looking up the rest from reference TRBV2 and TRBJ2-7 gives the full variable domain: EPEVTQTPSHQVTQMGQEVILRCVPISNHLYFYWYRQILGQKVEFLVSFYNNEISEKSEIFDDQFSVERPDGSNFTLKIRSTKLEDSAMYFCASSSSGRSSYEQYFGPGTRLTVT.

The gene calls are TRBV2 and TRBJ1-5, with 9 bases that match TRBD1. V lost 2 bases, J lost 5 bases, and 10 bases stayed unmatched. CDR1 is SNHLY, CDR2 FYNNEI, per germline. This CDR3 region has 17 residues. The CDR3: CASSEFPGQGGDQPQHF. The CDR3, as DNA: TGTGCCAGCAGTGAATTTCCGGGACAGGGAGGTGATCAGCCCCAGCATTTT.

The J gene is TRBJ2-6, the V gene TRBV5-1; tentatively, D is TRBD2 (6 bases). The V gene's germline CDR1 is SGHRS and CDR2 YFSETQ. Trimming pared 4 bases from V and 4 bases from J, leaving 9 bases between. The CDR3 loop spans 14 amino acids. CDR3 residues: CASSRDSGANVLTF. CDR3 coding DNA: TGCGCCAGCAGCCGGGACTCAGGGGCCAACGTCCTGACTTTC.

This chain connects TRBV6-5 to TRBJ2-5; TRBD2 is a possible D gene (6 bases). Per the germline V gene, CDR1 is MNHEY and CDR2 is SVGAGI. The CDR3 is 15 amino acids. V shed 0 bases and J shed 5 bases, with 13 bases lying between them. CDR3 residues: CASSYSELARETQYF. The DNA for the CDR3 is TGTGCCAGCAGTTACTCCGAACTAGCACGTGAGACCCAGTACTTC.

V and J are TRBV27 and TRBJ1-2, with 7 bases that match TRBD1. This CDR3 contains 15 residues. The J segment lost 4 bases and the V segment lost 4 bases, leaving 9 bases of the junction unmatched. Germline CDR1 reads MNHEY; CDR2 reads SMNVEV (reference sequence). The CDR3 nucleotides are TGTGCCAGCAGTTCGAAGGGACAGTACATCTATGGCTACACCTTC. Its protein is CASSSKGQYIYGYTF.

DNA of the CDR3: TGTGCCAGCTCACCACAACAGGGGGCGCACACTGAAGCTTTCTTT. Its translation: CASSPQQGAHTEAFF. V is TRBV18 and J is TRBJ1-1, with TRBD1 matching over 9 bases. The CDR3 loop spans 15 amino acids. The V gene end was trimmed by 1 base and the J gene end by 3 bases; junction bases not matched to a gene: 3. Germline CDR1 KGHSH, CDR2 LQKENI.

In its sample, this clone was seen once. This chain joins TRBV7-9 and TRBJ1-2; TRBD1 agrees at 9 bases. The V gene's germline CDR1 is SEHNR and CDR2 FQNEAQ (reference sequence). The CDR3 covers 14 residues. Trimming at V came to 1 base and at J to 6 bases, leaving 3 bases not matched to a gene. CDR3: CASSLETGGNGYTF. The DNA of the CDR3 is TGTGCCAGCAGCTTAGAGACAGGGGGAAATGGCTACACCTTC.

CDR3 nucleotide sequence: TGTGCCAGCAGCCAAGATCGAGGCAGGGATGGCTACACCTTC. Translation: CASSQDRGRDGYTF. V and J are TRBV4-2 and TRBJ1-2; tentatively, D is TRBD1 (5 bases). V lost 0 bases to trimming and J lost 6 bases, with 11 bases between them. This CDR3 comprises 14 residues. CDR1 LGHNA and CDR2 YNFKEQ come from the germline V gene.

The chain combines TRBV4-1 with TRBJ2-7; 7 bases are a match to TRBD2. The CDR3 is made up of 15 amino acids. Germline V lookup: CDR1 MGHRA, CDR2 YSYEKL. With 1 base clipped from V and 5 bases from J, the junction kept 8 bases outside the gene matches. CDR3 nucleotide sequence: TGCGCCAGCAGCCAAGGAGAGCGGGGATGGGACGAGCAGTACTTC. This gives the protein CASSQGERGWDEQYF.

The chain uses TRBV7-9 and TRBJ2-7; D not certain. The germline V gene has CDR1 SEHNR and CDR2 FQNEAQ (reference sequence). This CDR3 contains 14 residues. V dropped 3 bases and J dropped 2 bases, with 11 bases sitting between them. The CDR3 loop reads CASSFGAPPYEQYF. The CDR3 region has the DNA TGTGCCAGCAGCTTCGGAGCCCCTCCCTACGAGCAGTACTTC.

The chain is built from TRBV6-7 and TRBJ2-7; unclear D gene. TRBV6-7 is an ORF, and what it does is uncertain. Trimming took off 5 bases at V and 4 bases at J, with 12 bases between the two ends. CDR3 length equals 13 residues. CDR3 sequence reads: CASSPLRIYEQYF. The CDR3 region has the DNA TGTGCCAGCAGTCCACTCCGAATTTACGAGCAGTACTTC.

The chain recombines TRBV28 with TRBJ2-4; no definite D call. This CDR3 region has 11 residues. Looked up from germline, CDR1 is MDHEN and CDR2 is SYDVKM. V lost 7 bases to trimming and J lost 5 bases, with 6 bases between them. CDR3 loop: CASNGENIQYF. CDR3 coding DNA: TGTGCCAGCAATGGAGAAAACATTCAGTACTTC.